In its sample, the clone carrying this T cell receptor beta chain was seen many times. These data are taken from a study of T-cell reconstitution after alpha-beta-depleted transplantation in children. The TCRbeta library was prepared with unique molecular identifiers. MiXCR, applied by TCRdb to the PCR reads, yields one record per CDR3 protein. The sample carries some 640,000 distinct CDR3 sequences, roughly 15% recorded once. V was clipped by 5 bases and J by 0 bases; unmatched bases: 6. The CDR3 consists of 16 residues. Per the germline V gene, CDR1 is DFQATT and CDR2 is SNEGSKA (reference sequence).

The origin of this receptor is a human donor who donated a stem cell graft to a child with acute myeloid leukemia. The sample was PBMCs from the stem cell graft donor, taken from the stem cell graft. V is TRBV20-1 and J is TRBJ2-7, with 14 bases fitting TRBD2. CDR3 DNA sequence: TGCAGTGCTGGGACTAGCGGGGGCCTCCGCTCCTACGAGCAGTACTTC. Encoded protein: CSAGTSGGLRSYEQYF.